The sequence of this TCR beta chain was determined in a study of blood T cell repertoires in COVID-19. Study-wide background: From T cells, B-cell-depleted T cells, or PBMCs came the material, which was cDNA or gDNA.

Assay: immunoSEQ multiplex PCR; the TCRdb copy retains only in-frame clones and omits some. The sample records some 170,000 clones, about nine tenths being singletons. This CDR3 contains 13 residues. V was clipped by 4 bases and J by 2 bases, with 12 bases between them. The V gene's germline CDR1 is GTSNPN and CDR2 SVGIG (reference sequence). Material: peripheral blood. The clonotype originates from a woman between 45 and 65 years old with acute or convalescent COVID-19. V is TRBV30 and J is TRBJ2-7, with D perhaps TRBD1 (6 bases). The CDR3 DNA is TGTGCCTGGACGGCCGGACAGCCCTACGAGCAGTACTTC. This encodes CAWTAGQPYEQYF.